This entry features one T cell receptor (beta chain) sequence. The table came from immunoSEQ multiplex PCR; TCRdb's copy has only in-frame clones and leaves some out. The table records 130,000 or so clones, approximately 90% of them present only once. Regarding time point: baseline pretreatment blood. As for treatment: 15 Gy SBRT to primary tumor, nephrectomy 4 weeks later. In germline, CDR1 is SGHTA, CDR2 FQGNSA. CDR3 length: 16 amino acids. V lost 0 bases, J lost 0 bases, and 11 bases lay in between. The data are from a study of radiation and T cells in renal cell carcinoma. The gene calls are TRBV7-2 and TRBJ1-1; maybe TRBD1 (6 bases). The TCR was taken from a woman aged 50 to 60 with renal cell carcinoma. Specimen: blood, collected from a patient whose treatment included radiotherapy and nephrectomy. CDR3 bases: TGTGCCAGCAGCTTAGCAGGGGGTAGATTGAACACTGAAGCTTTCTTT. It is translated as CASSLAGGRLNTEAFF.